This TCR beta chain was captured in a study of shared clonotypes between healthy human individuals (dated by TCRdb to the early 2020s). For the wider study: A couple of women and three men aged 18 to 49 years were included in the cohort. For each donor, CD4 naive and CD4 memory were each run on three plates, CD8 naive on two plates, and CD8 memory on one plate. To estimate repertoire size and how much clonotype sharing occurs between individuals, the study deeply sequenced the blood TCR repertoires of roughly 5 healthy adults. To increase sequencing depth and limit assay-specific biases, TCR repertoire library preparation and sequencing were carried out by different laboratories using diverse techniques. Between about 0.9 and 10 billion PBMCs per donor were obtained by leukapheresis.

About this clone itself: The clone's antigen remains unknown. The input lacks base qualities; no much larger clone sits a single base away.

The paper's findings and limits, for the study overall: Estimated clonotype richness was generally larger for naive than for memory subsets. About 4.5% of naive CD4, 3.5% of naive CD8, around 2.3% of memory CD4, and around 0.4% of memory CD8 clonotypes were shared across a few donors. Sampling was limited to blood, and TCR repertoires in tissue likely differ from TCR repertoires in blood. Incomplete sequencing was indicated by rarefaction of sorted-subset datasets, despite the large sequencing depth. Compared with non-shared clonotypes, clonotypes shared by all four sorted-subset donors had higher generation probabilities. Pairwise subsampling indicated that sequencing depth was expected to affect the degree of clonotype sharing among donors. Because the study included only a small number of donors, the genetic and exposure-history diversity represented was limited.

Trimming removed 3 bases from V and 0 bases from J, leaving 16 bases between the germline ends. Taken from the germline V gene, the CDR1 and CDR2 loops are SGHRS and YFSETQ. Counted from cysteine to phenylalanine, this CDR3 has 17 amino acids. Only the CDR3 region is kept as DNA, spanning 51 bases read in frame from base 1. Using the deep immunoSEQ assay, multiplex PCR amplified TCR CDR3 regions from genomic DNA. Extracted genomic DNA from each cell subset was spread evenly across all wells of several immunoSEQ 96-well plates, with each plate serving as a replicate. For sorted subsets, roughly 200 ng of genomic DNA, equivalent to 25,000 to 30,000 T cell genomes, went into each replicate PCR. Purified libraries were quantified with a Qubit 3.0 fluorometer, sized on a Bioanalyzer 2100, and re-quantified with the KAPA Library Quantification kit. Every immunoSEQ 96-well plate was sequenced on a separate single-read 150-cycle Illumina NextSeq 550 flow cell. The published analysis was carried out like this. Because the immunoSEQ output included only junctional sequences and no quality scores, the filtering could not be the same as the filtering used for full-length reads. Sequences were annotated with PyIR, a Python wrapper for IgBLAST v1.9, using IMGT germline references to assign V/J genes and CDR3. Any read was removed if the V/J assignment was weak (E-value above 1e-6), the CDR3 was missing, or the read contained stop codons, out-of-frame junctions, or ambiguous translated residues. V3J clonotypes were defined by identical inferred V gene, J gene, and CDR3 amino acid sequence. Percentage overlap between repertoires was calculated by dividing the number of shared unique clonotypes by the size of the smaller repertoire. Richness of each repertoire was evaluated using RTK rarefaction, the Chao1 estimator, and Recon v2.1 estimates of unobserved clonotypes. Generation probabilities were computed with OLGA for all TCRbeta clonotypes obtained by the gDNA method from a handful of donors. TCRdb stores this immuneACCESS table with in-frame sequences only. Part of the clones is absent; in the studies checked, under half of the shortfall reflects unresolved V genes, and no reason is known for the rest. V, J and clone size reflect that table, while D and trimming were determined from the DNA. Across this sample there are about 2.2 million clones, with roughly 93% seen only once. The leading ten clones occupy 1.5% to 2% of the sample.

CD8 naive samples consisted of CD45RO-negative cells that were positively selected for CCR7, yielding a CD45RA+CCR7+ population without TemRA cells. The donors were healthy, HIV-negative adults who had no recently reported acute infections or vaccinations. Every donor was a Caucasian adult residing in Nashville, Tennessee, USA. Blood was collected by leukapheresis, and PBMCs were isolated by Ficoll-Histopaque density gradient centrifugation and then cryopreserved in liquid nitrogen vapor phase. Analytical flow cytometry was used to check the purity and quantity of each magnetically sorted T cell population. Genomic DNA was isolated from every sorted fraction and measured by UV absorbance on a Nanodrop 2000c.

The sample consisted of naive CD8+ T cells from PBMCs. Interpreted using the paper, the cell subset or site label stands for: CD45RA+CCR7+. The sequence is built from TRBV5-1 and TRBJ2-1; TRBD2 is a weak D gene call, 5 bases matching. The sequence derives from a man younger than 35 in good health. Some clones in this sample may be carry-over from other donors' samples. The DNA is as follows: TGCGCCAGCAGCTCCACCGGACTTCCGAGCTCCTACAATGAGCAGTTCTTC. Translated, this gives CASSSTGLPSSYNEQFF. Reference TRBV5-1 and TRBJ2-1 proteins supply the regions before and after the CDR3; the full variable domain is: KAGVTQTPRYLIKTRGQQVTLSCSPISGHRSVSWYQQTPGQGLQFLFEYFSETQRNKGNFPGRFSGRQFSNSRSEMNVSTLELGDSALYLCASSSTGLPSSYNEQFFGPGTRLTVL.